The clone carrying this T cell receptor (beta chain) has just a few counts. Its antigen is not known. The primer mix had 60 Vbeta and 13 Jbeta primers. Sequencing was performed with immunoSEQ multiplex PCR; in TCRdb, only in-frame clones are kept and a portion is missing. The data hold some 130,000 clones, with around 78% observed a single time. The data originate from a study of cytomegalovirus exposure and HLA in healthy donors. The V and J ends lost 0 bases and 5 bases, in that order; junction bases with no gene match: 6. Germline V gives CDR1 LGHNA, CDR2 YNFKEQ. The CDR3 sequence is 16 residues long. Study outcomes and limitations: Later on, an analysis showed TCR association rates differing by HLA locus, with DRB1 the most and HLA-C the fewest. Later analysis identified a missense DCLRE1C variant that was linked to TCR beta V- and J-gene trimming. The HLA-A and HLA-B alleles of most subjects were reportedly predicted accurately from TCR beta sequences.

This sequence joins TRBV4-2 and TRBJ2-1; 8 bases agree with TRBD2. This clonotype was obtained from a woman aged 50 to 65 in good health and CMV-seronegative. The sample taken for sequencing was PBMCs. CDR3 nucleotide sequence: TGTGCCAGCAGCCAAGAGGAGGGACTAGGGGACAATGAGCAGTTCTTC. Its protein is CASSQEEGLGDNEQFF.